This TCR beta chain was documented in a study of CD8 T cells in ankylosing spondylitis. Study findings and constraints: In reactive arthritis synovial fluid and blood, some motif variants had been reported before. CD8+ by phenotype, disease-linked clones were relatively rare in peripheral blood. Disease-linked clones reportedly concentrated significantly in matched ankylosing spondylitis synovial fluid. Apparently characteristic of ankylosing spondylitis blood was a TCR beta motif (under ten highly homologous variants).

V was clipped by 7 bases and J by 1 base; unmatched bases: 6. The CDR3 covers 15 residues. This clonotype has more than one count but fewer than ten. No antigen is known for it. By quantitative 5'-RACE with molecular barcodes, the TCR beta libraries were made. TCRdb independently ran MiXCR on the 5' RACE reads; one entry per CDR3 protein. Altogether about 450,000 distinct CDR3 sequences are present, roughly 26% being singletons, with the ten largest covering over 0.8%. Sequenced input: blood, either unsorted or a sorted T cell fraction (not recorded which). The chain recombines TRBV12-3 or TRBV12-4 with TRBJ2-3; 9 positions match TRBD2. This TCR was sampled from a male donor with ankylosing spondylitis. CDR3 in DNA: TGTGCCAGCAAGTCGGCGGGAGGGGGCACAGATACGCAGTATTTT. Translation gives CASKSAGGGTDTQYF.